This is a list of T cell receptor beta chains from one sample in a study. Assay: immunoSEQ multiplex PCR; the TCRdb copy retains only in-frame clones and omits some. The data show 55,000 to 70,000 clones, 90% to 95% seen once. The specimen was PBMCs. The receptors were gathered from a man aged 40-55 years with rheumatoid arthritis. The CDR3 runs from the conserved cysteine through the conserved F or W. The D gene is left open where the match is weak. Expanded clones are given a class, and other clones once, few, many or no size at all.

V gene	D gene	clone size	J gene	CDR3 protein	CDR3 DNA
TRBV28	TRBD1	-	TRBJ2-1	CASITPQGTGFNEQFF	TGTGCCAGCATTACCCCCCAAGGGACAGGGTTCAATGAGCAGTTCTTC
TRBV21-1	-	-	TRBJ1-5	CASSRFGQDSNQPQHF	TGTGCCAGCAGCAGATTCGGACAGGATAGCAATCAGCCCCAGCATTTT
TRBV7-3	-	-	TRBJ1-1	CASSPGLEAFF	TGTGCCAGCAGCCCTGGACTTGAAGCTTTCTTT
TRBV12-3/TRBV12-4	-	-	TRBJ1-2	CASSMPGGYTF	TGTGCCAGCAGTATGCCGGGCGGCTACACCTTC
TRBV5-1	-	-	TRBJ2-2	CASSFDSTGELFF	TGCGCCAGCAGCTTCGACAGCACCGGGGAGCTGTTTTTT
TRBV5-6	TRBD2	-	TRBJ2-1	CASSFSSGASYNEQFF	TGTGCCAGCAGCTTCTCAAGCGGGGCTTCCTACAATGAGCAGTTCTTC
TRBV30	TRBD1	-	TRBJ2-7	CAWSGTGVEQYF	TGTGCCTGGAGTGGGACAGGGGTCGAGCAGTACTTC
TRBV3-1/TRBV3-2	-	once	TRBJ2-5	CASSQEGVIYPETQYF	TGTGCCAGCAGCCAAGAAGGGGTGATCTACCCCGAGACCCAGTACTTC
TRBV4-1	-	-	TRBJ1-2	CASSQPNAGLSGYTF	TGCGCCAGCAGCCAACCTAACGCCGGACTCAGTGGCTACACCTTC
TRBV4-2	-	-	TRBJ1-1	CASSQDLWGDTEAFF	TGTGCCAGCAGCCAAGATCTTTGGGGGGACACTGAAGCTTTCTTT
TRBV3-1/TRBV3-2	-	-	TRBJ1-3	CASSQKGFGNTIYF	TGTGCCAGCAGTCAAAAGGGGTTTGGAAACACCATATATTTT
TRBV5-4	TRBD1	-	TRBJ2-1	CASSLDWQGAIYNEQFF	TGTGCCAGCAGCTTGGACTGGCAGGGGGCTATATACAATGAGCAGTTCTTC
TRBV12-5	TRBD1	-	TRBJ1-2	CASGLGQGAQGYTF	TGTGCTAGTGGTTTGGGACAGGGGGCACAGGGCTACACCTTC
TRBV7-6	TRBD2	-	TRBJ2-2	CASSLSSGRSNTGELFF	TGTGCCAGCAGCTTAAGTAGCGGGAGGTCTAACACCGGGGAGCTGTTTTTT
TRBV9	-	-	TRBJ2-1	CASSGGLGGSYNEQFF	TGTGCCAGCAGCGGCGGGCTAGGGGGGTCCTACAATGAGCAGTTCTTC
TRBV6-2/TRBV6-3	-	once	TRBJ1-2	CASSPRGGANYGYTF	TGTGCCAGCAGTCCCCGTGGAGGGGCCAACTATGGCTACACCTTC
TRBV18	-	-	TRBJ1-1	CASSEGRPTEAFF	TGTGCCAGCTCAGAGGGCAGACCAACTGAAGCTTTCTTT
TRBV3-1/TRBV3-2	-	once	TRBJ2-7	CASSANNRVYEQYF	TGTGCCAGCAGCGCAAATAACAGGGTCTACGAGCAGTACTTC
TRBV14	-	-	TRBJ2-7	CASSQDWGWRVEQYF	TGTGCCAGCAGCCAAGATTGGGGCTGGCGGGTCGAGCAGTACTTC
TRBV29-1	TRBD1	-	TRBJ1-4	CSVRDRDEKLFF	TGCAGCGTGCGAGACAGGGATGAAAAACTGTTTTTT
TRBV6-2/TRBV6-3	TRBD1	-	TRBJ2-3	CASSSTGSDTQYF	TGTGCCAGCAGTTCGACAGGGTCAGATACGCAGTATTTT
TRBV9	TRBD1	-	TRBJ2-1	CASSVGGQGDEQFF	TGTGCCAGCAGCGTAGGAGGACAGGGAGATGAGCAGTTCTTC
TRBV6-1	-	-	TRBJ2-7	CASSDQGGTSYEQYF	TGTGCCAGCAGTGATCAGGGGGGGACGTCCTACGAGCAGTACTTC
TRBV19	-	-	TRBJ2-2	CASSTIRTGKNTGELFF	TGTGCCAGTAGTACAATCAGGACGGGAAAAAACACCGGGGAGCTGTTTTTT
TRBV14	-	-	TRBJ2-7	CASSPSTKGEQYF	TGTGCCAGCAGCCCATCAACCAAAGGGGAGCAGTACTTC
TRBV19	-	few	TRBJ2-2	CASSINGNTGELFF	TGTGCCAGTAGTATTAACGGGAACACCGGGGAGCTGTTTTTT
TRBV5-4	TRBD2	-	TRBJ2-1	CASSLRRGVNYNEQFF	TGTGCCAGCAGCTTGCGGCGGGGGGTCAACTACAATGAGCAGTTCTTC
TRBV12-3/TRBV12-4	-	-	TRBJ1-2	CASSLAVGGYTF	TGTGCCAGCAGTTTGGCCGTTGGGGGCTACACCTTC
TRBV19	TRBD1	once	TRBJ2-5	CASSNDRGRTETQYF	TGTGCCAGTAGTAATGACAGGGGGCGAACAGAGACCCAGTACTTC
TRBV6-5	-	-	TRBJ2-1	CASSYSRQGLDEQFF	TGTGCCAGCAGTTACTCGAGGCAGGGGTTGGATGAGCAGTTCTTC
TRBV5-1	TRBD1	-	TRBJ1-5	CASSLTGGSNQPQHF	TGCGCCAGCAGCTTGACAGGGGGGAGCAATCAGCCCCAGCATTTT
TRBV27	TRBD1	-	TRBJ1-1	CASRWTGGRTEAFF	TGTGCCAGCAGGTGGACAGGGGGCCGAACTGAAGCTTTCTTT
TRBV6-2/TRBV6-3	-	-	TRBJ2-1	CASSYQNDRYNEQFF	TGTGCCAGCAGTTACCAGAACGACAGGTACAATGAGCAGTTCTTC
TRBV30	TRBD1	-	TRBJ1-2	CAWFDRGLYGYTF	TGTGCCTGGTTTGACAGGGGGCTCTATGGCTACACCTTC
TRBV6-4	-	-	TRBJ2-7	CACWDGSYEQYF	TGTGCCTGTTGGGACGGTTCGTACGAGCAGTACTTC
TRBV3-1/TRBV3-2	TRBD1	-	TRBJ1-2	CASSYSGTESYGYTF	TGTGCCAGCAGTTATTCCGGGACAGAATCCTATGGCTACACCTTC
TRBV5-1	TRBD1	-	TRBJ1-5	CASSSGQGDQPQHF	TGCGCCAGCAGCTCTGGACAGGGGGATCAGCCCCAGCATTTT
TRBV2	-	-	TRBJ1-1	CASSEEAGKNTEAFF	TGTGCCAGCAGTGAAGAGGCAGGTAAAAACACTGAAGCTTTCTTT
TRBV5-1	TRBD1	-	TRBJ1-2	CASRGDSYGYTF	TGCGCCAGCAGGGGGGACAGCTATGGCTACACCTTC
TRBV7-2	-	-	TRBJ1-4	CASSLQRTANEKLFF	TGTGCCAGCAGCCTCCAGAGGACGGCTAATGAAAAACTGTTTTTT
TRBV28	-	-	TRBJ1-5	CASSFDRLNQPQHF	TGTGCCAGCAGTTTTGACAGGTTAAATCAGCCCCAGCATTTT
TRBV5-1	TRBD1	-	TRBJ2-1	CASSTTGAKGYNEQFF	TGCGCCAGCAGCACCACAGGGGCCAAGGGTTACAATGAGCAGTTCTTC
TRBV9	TRBD2	-	TRBJ2-2	CASSVGTSGLTGELFF	TGTGCCAGCAGCGTGGGGACTAGCGGACTCACCGGGGAGCTGTTTTTT
TRBV24-1	TRBD2	-	TRBJ2-5	CATSEAGSETQYF	TGTGCCACCAGCGAAGCGGGGAGTGAGACCCAGTACTTC
TRBV6-4	-	-	TRBJ2-7	CASSDSGQSNEQYF	TGTGCCAGCAGTGACTCGGGGCAGTCCAACGAGCAGTACTTC
TRBV7-9	TRBD1	-	TRBJ1-2	CASSLGGGYGYTF	TGTGCCAGCAGCCTAGGGGGCGGCTATGGCTACACCTTC
TRBV12-3/TRBV12-4	-	-	TRBJ2-2	CASSFAGELFF	TGTGCCAGCAGTTTCGCGGGGGAGCTGTTTTTT